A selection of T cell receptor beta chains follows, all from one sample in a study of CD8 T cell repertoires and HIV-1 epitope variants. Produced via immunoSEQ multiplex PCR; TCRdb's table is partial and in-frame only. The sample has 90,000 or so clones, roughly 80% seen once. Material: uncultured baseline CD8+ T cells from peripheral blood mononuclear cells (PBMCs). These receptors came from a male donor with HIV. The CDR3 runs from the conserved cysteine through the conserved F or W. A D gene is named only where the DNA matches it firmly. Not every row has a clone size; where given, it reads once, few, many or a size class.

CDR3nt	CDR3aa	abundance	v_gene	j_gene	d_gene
TGTGCCAGCAGTTCACAACCGGGACAGGGATTTAACTATGGCTACACCTTC	CASSSQPGQGFNYGYTF	.	TRBV27	TRBJ1-2	TRBD1
TGTGCCAGCAGACACGGGAGGCGCCGGTTCTATGGCTACACCTTC	CASRHGRRRFYGYTF	.	TRBV6-5	TRBJ1-2	.
TGTGCCAGCTCACCAGCTAGGACAGACACTGAAGCTTTCTTT	CASSPARTDTEAFF	.	TRBV18	TRBJ1-1	.
TGTGCCAGCAGTGTGGACGGCAAGACCCAGTACTTC	CASSVDGKTQYF	.	TRBV2	TRBJ2-5	.
TGTGCCAGCAGTTTACTGGGCCTCTCTGGGGCCAACGTCCTGACTTTC	CASSLLGLSGANVLTF	.	TRBV28	TRBJ2-6	.
TGTGCCAGCAGTGAAGGGCCCACAGATACGCAGTATTTT	CASSEGPTDTQYF	.	TRBV6-1	TRBJ2-3	.
TGTGCCAGCAGCCCAGCACAGCGGGTAGGGGCGCAGTACTTC	CASSPAQRVGAQYF	.	TRBV7-8	TRBJ2-7	.
TGTGCCAGCAGCCCAAAGCTGTCTAGCACAGATACGCAGTATTTT	CASSPKLSSTDTQYF	.	TRBV5-4	TRBJ2-3	.
TGTGCCAGCAGTTCTTCACAAGGACAGAACACAGATACGCAGTATTTT	CASSSSQGQNTDTQYF	.	TRBV6-5	TRBJ2-3	.
TGTGCCAGCAGCGTAGCAGCCTCAATCCAAGAGACCCAGTACTTC	CASSVAASIQETQYF	.	TRBV9	TRBJ2-5	.
TGTGCCAGCAGTTACGCGGGACAGGGGCCCTCCTACGAGCAGTACTTC	CASSYAGQGPSYEQYF	once	TRBV6-5	TRBJ2-7	TRBD1
TGTGCCAGCAGTTTATCAGGCTATGGACTCAAACTGAACACCGGGGAGCTGTTTTTT	CASSLSGYGLKLNTGELFF	.	TRBV27	TRBJ2-2	.
TGTGCCAGCAGCCGGGACAGGGGGACACAAGAGACCCAGTACTTC	CASSRDRGTQETQYF	.	TRBV7-2	TRBJ2-5	TRBD1
TGCGCCAGCAGCCATTTGATCCACAATGAGCAGTTCTTC	CASSHLIHNEQFF	.	TRBV4-1	TRBJ2-1	.
TGCGCCAGCAGCCAAGAGGGCGGAAACACCATATATTTT	CASSQEGGNTIYF	.	TRBV4-1	TRBJ1-3	.
TGTGCCAGTAGTATAGAGGATTTATCCGACCCGAAGTATCGTGAGCAGTTCTTC	CASSIEDLSDPKYREQFF	.	TRBV19	TRBJ2-1	.
TGCGCCAGCAGCCAAGATCTGGGGACCTCCTACGAGCAGTACTTC	CASSQDLGTSYEQYF	.	TRBV4-3	TRBJ2-7	.
TGTGCCAGCTCACCCCTTGGGCTGGACGTTCACGAGCAGTACTTC	CASSPLGLDVHEQYF	.	TRBV18	TRBJ2-7	.
TGTGCCAGCAGCGGAGGGGCGCGGGGGGGTTACGAGCAGTACTTC	CASSGGARGGYEQYF	.	TRBV5-4	TRBJ2-7	TRBD2
TGTGCCAGCAGTTGGGGGACAGTGTACAATGAGCAGTTCTTC	CASSWGTVYNEQFF	.	TRBV28	TRBJ2-1	TRBD1
TGCGCCAGCAGCTTGGACTCGCCGGGACAAAACTCTGGGGCCAACGTCCTGACTTTC	CASSLDSPGQNSGANVLTF	.	TRBV5-1	TRBJ2-6	.
TGTGCCAGCAGGGGACTGTACCAAGAGACCCAGTACTTC	CASRGLYQETQYF	.	TRBV6-6	TRBJ2-5	.
TGTGCCAGCAGTTCCCGGGAAAGCTCCTACGAGCAGTACTTC	CASSSRESSYEQYF	.	TRBV6-5	TRBJ2-7	.
TGTGCCAGCAGCGTAGAGGCAGGGAGAAGCTCTGGAAACACCATATATTTT	CASSVEAGRSSGNTIYF	.	TRBV9	TRBJ1-3	.
TGTGCCAGCAGCCGGTTTTCCGGGAACACTGAAGCTTTCTTT	CASSRFSGNTEAFF	few	TRBV9	TRBJ1-1	.
TGTGCCAGCTCCCGCTTTTGGACAGGCGACGAGCAGTACTTC	CASSRFWTGDEQYF	.	TRBV18	TRBJ2-7	TRBD1
TGTGCCAGCAGTGCTCCTGACCACTCGAACACCGGGGAGCTGTTTTTT	CASSAPDHSNTGELFF	.	TRBV25-1	TRBJ2-2	.
TGTGCCATCAGTGGGGGCTCTACCGGGACAGATAACAATGAGCAGTTCTTC	CAISGGSTGTDNNEQFF	few	TRBV10-3	TRBJ2-1	TRBD1
TGCGCCAGCAGCTTGGACTATATGGATACGCAGTATTTT	CASSLDYMDTQYF	.	TRBV5-1	TRBJ2-3	.
TGCGCCAGCAGCCGTTTACAGGGGGAGGAAGCTTTCTTT	CASSRLQGEEAFF	few	TRBV4-1	TRBJ1-1	TRBD1
TGTGCCAGCTCACAGGGGATTCCTATTTCCTTCTATGGCTACACCTTC	CASSQGIPISFYGYTF	once	TRBV18	TRBJ1-2	.
TGCGCCAGCAGTCTGACAGGGGGCCTTATGTACGAGCAGTACTTC	CASSLTGGLMYEQYF	once	TRBV5-1	TRBJ2-7	TRBD1
TGTGCCAGCAGTTTAGGGACAGATACGCAGTATTTT	CASSLGTDTQYF	.	TRBV27	TRBJ2-3	.
TGCGCCAGCAGTCCGTCGAACACTGAAGCTTTCTTT	CASSPSNTEAFF	.	TRBV23-1	TRBJ1-1	.
TGCGCCAGCAGCCAACTCCAGGGGGAGGTCTATGGCTACACCTTC	CASSQLQGEVYGYTF	.	TRBV4-3	TRBJ1-2	TRBD1
TGCAGCGTTGATAGTTCCTACAATGAGCAGTTCTTC	CSVDSSYNEQFF	few	TRBV29-1	TRBJ2-1	.
TGTGCCAGCAGCCCCCCAGGGGGCTTCTACGAGCAGTACTTC	CASSPPGGFYEQYF	.	TRBV11-1	TRBJ2-7	TRBD1
TGTGCCAGCGGGGGAGGGGACTCCCGTAGGGAGCAGTACTTC	CASGGGDSRREQYF	.	TRBV6-1	TRBJ2-7	TRBD2
TGCGCCAGCGGGGGACTAGCGGACTACAATGAGCAGTTCTTC	CASGGLADYNEQFF	.	TRBV5-1	TRBJ2-1	TRBD2
TGTGCCAGCAGCCGGCGGGAGGGTGTCACAGATACGCAGTATTTT	CASSRREGVTDTQYF	.	TRBV5-4	TRBJ2-3	TRBD2
TGTGCCAGCAGCCAAGATAAGTCGAATGAGCAGTTCTTC	CASSQDKSNEQFF	.	TRBV4-2	TRBJ2-1	.
TGTGCCAGCAGCGTAGAACAGGGGGCGAGTAACACCTTC	CASSVEQGASNTF	.	TRBV9	TRBJ1-2	TRBD1
TGCGCCAGCAAGGTAGCGGGAGACGGCACAGATACGCAGTATTTT	CASKVAGDGTDTQYF	.	TRBV10-2	TRBJ2-3	TRBD2
TGTGCCGCTCGTGGGAGTCGGGTCAAGGTAGAGACCCAGTACTTC	CAARGSRVKVETQYF	.	TRBV28	TRBJ2-5	.
TGTGCCAGCTCACCAGGCAGGGCTACGGATTCACCCCTCCACTTT	CASSPGRATDSPLHF	once	TRBV18	TRBJ1-6	.
TGTGCCAGCAGTTCTACCTACGAGCAGTACTTC	CASSSTYEQYF	few	TRBV27	TRBJ2-7	.
TGTGCCATCAGTGCGGGGGCCTATAATTCACCCCTCCACTTT	CAISAGAYNSPLHF	.	TRBV10-3	TRBJ1-6	.
TGCAGCTGTCAAGACAGGGACGCCGGGGAGCTGTTTTTT	CSCQDRDAGELFF	few	TRBV29-1	TRBJ2-2	TRBD1
TGTGCCAGCAGCCTATTGTCGACGACAACCGGGGAGCTGTTTTTT	CASSLLSTTTGELFF	few	TRBV7-3	TRBJ2-2	.